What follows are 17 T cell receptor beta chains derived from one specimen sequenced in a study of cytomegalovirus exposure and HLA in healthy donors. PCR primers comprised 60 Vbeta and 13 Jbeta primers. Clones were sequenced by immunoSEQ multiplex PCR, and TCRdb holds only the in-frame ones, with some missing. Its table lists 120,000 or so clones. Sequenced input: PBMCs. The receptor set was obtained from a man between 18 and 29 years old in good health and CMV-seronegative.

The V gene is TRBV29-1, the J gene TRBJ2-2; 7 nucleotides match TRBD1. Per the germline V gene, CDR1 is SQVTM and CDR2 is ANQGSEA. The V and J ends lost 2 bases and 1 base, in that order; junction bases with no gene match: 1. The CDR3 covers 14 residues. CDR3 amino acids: CSVERTGNTGELFF. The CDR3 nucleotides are TGCAGCGTTGAAAGGACAGGGAACACCGGGGAGCTGTTTTTT.

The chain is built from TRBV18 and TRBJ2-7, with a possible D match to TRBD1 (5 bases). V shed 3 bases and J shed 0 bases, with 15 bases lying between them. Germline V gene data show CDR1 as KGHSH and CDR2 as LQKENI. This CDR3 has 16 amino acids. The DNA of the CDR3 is TGTGCCAGCTCACCCTCTTGGCAGGGAAGCTCCTACGAGCAGTACTTC. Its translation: CASSPSWQGSSYEQYF.

In nucleotides, the CDR3 is TGCGCCAGCAGCCCTAGAGCGGGAGAACCGTCGAATGAGCAGTTCTTC. Translating gives CASSPRAGEPSNEQFF. V and J are TRBV4-1 and TRBJ2-1; 8 bases map to TRBD2. The CDR3 is 16 residues long. Trimming took 4 bases from V and 7 from J; bases not matched to a gene: 12. The germline CDR1 and CDR2 sequences are MGHRA and YSYEKL.

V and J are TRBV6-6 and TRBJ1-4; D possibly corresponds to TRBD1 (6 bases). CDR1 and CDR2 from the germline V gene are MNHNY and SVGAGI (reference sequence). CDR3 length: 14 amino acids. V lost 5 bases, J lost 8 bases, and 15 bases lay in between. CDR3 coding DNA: TGTGCCAGCAGTCATCTACAGGGAAGGGAAAAACTGTTTTTT. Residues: CASSHLQGREKLFF.

DNA for the CDR3: TGTGCCAGCAGGACTAGCGGGATGAGCAATGAGCAGTTCTTC. Amino acids: CASRTSGMSNEQFF. The chain is built from TRBV27 and TRBJ2-1, with 11 nucleotides matching TRBD2. Germline V gene sequence: CDR1 MNHEY, CDR2 SMNVEV (reference sequence). This CDR3 spans 14 amino acids. The trim removed 6 bases at V and 6 bases at J, leaving 4 bases unmatched.

DNA of the CDR3: TGTGCCCTCTCGGGGGGGACGGGGAGGAATGAGCAGTTCTTC. Protein product: CALSGGTGRNEQFF. The V and J genes are TRBV27 and TRBJ2-1; 8 bases align to TRBD2. The CDR3 has 14 amino acids. From germline, CDR1 is MNHEY and CDR2 SMNVEV (reference sequence). Germline trimming cut 11 bases from V and 7 bases from J; bases unmatched to any gene: 13.

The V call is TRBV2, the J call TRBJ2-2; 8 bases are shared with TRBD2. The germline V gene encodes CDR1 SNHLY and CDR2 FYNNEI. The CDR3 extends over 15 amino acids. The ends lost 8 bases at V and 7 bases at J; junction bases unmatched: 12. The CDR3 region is CASHLAGPTGGELFF. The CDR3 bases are TGTGCCAGCCACTTAGCGGGGCCGACGGGCGGGGAGCTGTTTTTT.

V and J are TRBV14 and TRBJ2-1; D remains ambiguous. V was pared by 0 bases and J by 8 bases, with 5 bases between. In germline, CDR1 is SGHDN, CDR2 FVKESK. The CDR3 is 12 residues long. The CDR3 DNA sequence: TGTGCCAGCAGCCAAGAATCGTATGAGCAGTTCTTC. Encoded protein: CASSQESYEQFF.

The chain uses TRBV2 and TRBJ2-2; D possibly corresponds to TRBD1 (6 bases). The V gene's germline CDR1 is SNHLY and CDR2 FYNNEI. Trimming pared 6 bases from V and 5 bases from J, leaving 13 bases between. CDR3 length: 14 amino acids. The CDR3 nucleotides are TGTGCCAGCAGCGCCAGGGGTAGAACCGGGGAGCTGTTTTTT. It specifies CASSARGRTGELFF.

CDR3 sequence reads: CASSVVLTDTQYF. For the CDR3, the DNA is TGTGCCAGCAGCGTAGTTCTAACAGATACGCAGTATTTT. The rearrangement links TRBV9 to TRBJ2-3; D is unclear. Germline-derived CDR1 and CDR2 are SGDLS and YYNGEE. The CDR3 covers 13 residues. Trimming removed 0 bases at V and 3 bases at J, with 5 bases between.

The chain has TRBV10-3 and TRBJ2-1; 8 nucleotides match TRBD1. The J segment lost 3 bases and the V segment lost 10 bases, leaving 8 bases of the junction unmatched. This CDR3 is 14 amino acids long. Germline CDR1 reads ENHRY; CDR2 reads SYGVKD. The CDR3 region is CATEGQENYNEQFF. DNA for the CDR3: TGTGCCACCGAGGGACAGGAGAACTACAATGAGCAGTTCTTC.

This CDR3 reads CASSVAVSGLNYGYTF. The CDR3 DNA reads TGTGCCAGCAGCGTAGCTGTTTCAGGGCTGAACTATGGCTACACCTTC. The chain is built from TRBV9 and TRBJ1-2; a possible D gene is TRBD1 (5 bases). The germline V and J ends were trimmed by 0 bases and 2 bases, with 14 bases remaining between them. Germline-derived CDR1 and CDR2 are SGDLS and YYNGEE. This CDR3 region has 16 residues.

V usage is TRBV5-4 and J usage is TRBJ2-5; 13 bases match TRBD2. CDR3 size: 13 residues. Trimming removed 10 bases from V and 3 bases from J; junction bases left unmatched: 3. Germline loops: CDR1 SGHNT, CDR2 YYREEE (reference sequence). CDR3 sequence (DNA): TGTGCCCAGGGACTAGCGGGGAAAGAGACCCAGTACTTC. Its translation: CAQGLAGKETQYF.

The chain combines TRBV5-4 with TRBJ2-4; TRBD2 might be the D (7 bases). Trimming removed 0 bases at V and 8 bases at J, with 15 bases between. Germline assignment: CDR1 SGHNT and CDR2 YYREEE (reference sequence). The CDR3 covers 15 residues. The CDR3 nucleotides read TGTGCCAGCAGCTTGGGGGGGGGCTTTCTGGACATTCAGTACTTC. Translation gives CASSLGGGFLDIQYF. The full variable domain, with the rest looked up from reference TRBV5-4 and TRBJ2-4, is ETGVTQSPTHLIKTRGQQVTLRCSSQSGHNTVSWYQQALGQGPQFIFQYYREEENGRGNFPPRFSGLQFPNYSSELNVNALELDDSALYLCASSLGGGFLDIQYFGAGTRLSVL.

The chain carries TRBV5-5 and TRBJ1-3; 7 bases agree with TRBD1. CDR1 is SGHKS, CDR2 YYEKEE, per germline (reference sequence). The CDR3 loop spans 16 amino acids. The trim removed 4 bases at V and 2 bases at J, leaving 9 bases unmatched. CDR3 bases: TGTGCCAGCAGCGTGATACCGACAGGGACTGGAAACACCATATATTTT. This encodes CASSVIPTGTGNTIYF.

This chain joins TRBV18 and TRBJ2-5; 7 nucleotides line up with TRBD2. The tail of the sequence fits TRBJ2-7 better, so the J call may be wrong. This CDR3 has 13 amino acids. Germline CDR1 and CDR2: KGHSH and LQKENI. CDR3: CASSPRETYEQYF. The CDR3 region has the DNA TGTGCCAGCTCACCGCGGGAGACCTACGAGCAGTACTTC.

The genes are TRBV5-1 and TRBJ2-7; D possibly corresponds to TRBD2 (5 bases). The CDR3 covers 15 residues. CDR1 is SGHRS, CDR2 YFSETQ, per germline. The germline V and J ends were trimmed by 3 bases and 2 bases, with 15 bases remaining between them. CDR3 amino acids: CASSSIPDLTYEQYF. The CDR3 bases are TGCGCCAGCAGCTCGATCCCGGACTTAACCTACGAGCAGTACTTC.